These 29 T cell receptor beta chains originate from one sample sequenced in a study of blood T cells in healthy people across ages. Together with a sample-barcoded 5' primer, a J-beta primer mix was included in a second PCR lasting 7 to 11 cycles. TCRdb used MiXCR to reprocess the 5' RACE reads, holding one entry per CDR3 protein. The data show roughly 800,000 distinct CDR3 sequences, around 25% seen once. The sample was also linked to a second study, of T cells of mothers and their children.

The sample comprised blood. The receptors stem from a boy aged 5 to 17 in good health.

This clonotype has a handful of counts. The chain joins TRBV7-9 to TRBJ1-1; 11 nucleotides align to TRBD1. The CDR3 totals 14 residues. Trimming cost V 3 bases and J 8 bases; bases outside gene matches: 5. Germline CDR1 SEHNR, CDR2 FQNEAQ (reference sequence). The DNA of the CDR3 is TGTGCCAGCAGCTTTGGACAGGGGGCCACAGAAGCTTTCTTT. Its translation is CASSFGQGATEAFF. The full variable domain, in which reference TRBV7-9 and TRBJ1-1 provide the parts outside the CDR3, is DTGVSQNPRHKITKRGQNVTFRCDPISEHNRLYWYRQTLGQGPEFLTYFQNEAQLEKSRLLSDRFSAERPKGSFSTLEIQRTEQGDSAMYLCASSFGQGATEAFFGQGTRLTVV.

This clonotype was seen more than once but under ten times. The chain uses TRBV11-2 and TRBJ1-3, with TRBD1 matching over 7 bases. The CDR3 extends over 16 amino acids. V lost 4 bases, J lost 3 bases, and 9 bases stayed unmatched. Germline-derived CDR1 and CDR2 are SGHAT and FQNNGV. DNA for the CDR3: TGTGCCAGCAGCTCCCCCACAGGGGATAATGGAAACACCATATATTTT. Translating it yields CASSSPTGDNGNTIYF.

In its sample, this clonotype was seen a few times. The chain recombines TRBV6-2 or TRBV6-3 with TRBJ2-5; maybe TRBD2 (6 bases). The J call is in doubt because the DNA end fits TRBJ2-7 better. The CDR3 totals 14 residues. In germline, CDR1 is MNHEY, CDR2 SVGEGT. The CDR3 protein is CASNRRDFSYEQYF. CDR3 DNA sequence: TGTGCCAGCAACCGTCGGGACTTCTCCTACGAGCAGTACTTC.

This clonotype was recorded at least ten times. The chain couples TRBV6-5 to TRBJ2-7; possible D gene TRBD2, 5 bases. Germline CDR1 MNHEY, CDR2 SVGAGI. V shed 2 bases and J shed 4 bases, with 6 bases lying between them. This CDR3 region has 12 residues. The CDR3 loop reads CASSYRGYEQYF. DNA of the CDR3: TGTGCCAGCAGTTACCGGGGTTACGAGCAGTACTTC.

The CDR3 sequence is CASGRTLSYEQYF. The CDR3 nucleotides are TGTGCCAGCGGACGGACTTTATCCTACGAGCAGTACTTC. The chain couples TRBV2 to TRBJ2-7, with TRBD2 as a possible D gene (5 bases). The V end was cut by 8 bases, the J end by 1 base, with 12 bases between. Germline CDR1 reads SNHLY; CDR2 reads FYNNEI. The CDR3 loop spans 13 amino acids.

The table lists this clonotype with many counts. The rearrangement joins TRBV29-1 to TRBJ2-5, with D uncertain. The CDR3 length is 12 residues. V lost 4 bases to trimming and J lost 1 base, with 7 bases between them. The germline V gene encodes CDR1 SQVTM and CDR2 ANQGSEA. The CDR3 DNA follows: TGCAGCGTTGTAAGGAGCCAAGAGACCCAGTACTTC. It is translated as CSVVRSQETQYF.

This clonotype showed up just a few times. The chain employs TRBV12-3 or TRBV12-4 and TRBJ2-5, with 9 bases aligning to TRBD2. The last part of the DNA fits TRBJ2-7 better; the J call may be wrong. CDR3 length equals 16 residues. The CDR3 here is CASSSPAASGVYEQYF. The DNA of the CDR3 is TGTGCCAGCAGTTCCCCCGCGGCTAGCGGGGTTTACGAGCAGTACTTC.

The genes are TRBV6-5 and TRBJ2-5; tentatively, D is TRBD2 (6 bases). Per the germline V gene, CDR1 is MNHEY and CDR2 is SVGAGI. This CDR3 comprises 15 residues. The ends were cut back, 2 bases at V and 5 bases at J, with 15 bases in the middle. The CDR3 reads CASSYGGSRGETQYF. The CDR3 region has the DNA TGTGCCAGCAGTTACGGGGGGTCCCGGGGTGAGACCCAGTACTTC.

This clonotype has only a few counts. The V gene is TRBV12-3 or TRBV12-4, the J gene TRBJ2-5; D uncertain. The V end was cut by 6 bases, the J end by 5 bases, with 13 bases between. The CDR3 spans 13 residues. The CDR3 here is CASSSTVDETQYF. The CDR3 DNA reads TGTGCCAGCAGCTCCACCGTGGACGAGACCCAGTACTTC.

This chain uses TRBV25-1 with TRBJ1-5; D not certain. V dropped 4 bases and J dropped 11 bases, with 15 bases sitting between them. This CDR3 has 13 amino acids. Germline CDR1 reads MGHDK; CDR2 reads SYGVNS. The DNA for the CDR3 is TGTGCCAGCAGTGCGTGGACGTGTTGGGCCCAGCATTTT. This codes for CASSAWTCWAQHF.

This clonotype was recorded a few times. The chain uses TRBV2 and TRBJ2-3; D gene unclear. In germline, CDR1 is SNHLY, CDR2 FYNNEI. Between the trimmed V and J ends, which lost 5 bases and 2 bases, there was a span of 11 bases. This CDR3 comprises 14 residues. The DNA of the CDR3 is TGTGCCAGCAGTACCGGGCCTAACACAGATACGCAGTATTTT. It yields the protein CASSTGPNTDTQYF.

The CDR3 DNA reads TGTGCCAGCAGTTTGCCCCCGGGGGTGGACACTGAAGCTTTCTTT. Translated, it gives CASSLPPGVDTEAFF. The chain combines TRBV12-3 or TRBV12-4 with TRBJ1-1; TRBD1 is a possible D gene (5 bases). CDR3 length: 15 residues. V lost 3 bases and J lost 3, with 14 bases in between.

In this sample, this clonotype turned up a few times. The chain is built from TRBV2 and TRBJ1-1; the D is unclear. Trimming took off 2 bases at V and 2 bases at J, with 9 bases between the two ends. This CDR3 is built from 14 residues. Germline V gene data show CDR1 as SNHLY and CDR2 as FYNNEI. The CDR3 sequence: CASSETPANTEAFF. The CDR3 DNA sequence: TGTGCCAGCAGTGAAACTCCAGCTAACACTGAAGCTTTCTTT.

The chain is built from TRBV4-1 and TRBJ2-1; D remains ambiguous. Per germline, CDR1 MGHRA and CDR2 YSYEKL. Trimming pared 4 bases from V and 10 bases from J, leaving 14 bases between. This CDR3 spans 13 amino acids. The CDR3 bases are TGCGCCAGCAGCCGCTTGACGGTGGGGGAGCAGTTCTTC. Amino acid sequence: CASSRLTVGEQFF.

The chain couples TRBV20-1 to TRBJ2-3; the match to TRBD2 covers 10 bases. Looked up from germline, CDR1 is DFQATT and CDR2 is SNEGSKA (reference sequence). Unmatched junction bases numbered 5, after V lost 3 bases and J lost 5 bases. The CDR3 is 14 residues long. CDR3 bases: TGCAGTGCTAGGAGCGGGGGGGCCGTAGATACGCAGTATTTT. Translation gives CSARSGGAVDTQYF.

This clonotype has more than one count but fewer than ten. CDR3 region: CASKVGTGGAGYTF. CDR3 DNA sequence: TGTGCCAGCAAAGTCGGGACAGGGGGCGCGGGCTACACCTTC. The chain links TRBV6-5 to TRBJ1-2; 12 bases are a match to TRBD1. Germline V gene sequence: CDR1 MNHEY, CDR2 SVGAGI. After removal of 7 bases from V and 8 bases from J, the junction contained 8 bases not matched to a gene. This CDR3 is built from 14 residues.

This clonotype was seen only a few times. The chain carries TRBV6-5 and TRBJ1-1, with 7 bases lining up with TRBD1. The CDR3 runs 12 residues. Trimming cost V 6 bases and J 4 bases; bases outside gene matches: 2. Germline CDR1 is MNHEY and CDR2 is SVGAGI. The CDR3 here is CASRTGITEAFF. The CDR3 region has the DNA TGTGCCAGCAGGACAGGGATCACTGAAGCTTTCTTT.

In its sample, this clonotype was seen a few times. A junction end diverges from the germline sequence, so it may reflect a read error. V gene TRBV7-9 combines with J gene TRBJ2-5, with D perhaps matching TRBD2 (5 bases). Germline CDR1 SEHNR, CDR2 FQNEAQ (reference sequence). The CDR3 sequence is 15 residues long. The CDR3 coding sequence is TGTGCCAACAGCCGAGAGGGATTCTCAACAGAGACCCAGTACTTC. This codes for CANSREGFSTETQYF.

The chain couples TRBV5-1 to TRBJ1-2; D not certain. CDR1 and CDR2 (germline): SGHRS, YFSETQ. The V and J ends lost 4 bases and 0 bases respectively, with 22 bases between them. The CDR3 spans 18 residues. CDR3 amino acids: CASSPKGGRLRTNYGYTF. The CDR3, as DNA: TGCGCCAGCAGCCCTAAAGGTGGCCGGTTGAGGACTAACTATGGCTACACCTTC.

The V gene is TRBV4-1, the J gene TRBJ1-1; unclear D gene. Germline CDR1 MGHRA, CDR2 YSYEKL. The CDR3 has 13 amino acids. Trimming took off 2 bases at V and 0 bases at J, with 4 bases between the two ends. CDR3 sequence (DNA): TGCGCCAGCAGCCAACTCGTGAACACTGAAGCTTTCTTT. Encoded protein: CASSQLVNTEAFF.

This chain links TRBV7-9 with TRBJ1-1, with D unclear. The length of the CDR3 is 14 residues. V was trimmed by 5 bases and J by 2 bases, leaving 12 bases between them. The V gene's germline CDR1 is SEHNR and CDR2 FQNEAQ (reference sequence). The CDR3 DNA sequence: TGTGCCAGCAGCCAGATGCGGGCTAACACTGAAGCTTTCTTT. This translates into CASSQMRANTEAFF.

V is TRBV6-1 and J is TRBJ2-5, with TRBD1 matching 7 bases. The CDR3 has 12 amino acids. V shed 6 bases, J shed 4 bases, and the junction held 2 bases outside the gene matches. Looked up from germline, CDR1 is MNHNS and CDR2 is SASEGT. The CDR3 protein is CASRDRIETQYF. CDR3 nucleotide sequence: TGTGCCAGCAGGGACAGGATAGAGACCCAGTACTTC.

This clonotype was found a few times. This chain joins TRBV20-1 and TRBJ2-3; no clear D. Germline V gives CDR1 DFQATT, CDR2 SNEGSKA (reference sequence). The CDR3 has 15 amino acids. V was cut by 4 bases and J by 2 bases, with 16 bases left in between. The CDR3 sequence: CSANVGRYYTDTQYF. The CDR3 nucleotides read TGCAGTGCTAACGTCGGACGGTATTACACAGATACGCAGTATTTT.

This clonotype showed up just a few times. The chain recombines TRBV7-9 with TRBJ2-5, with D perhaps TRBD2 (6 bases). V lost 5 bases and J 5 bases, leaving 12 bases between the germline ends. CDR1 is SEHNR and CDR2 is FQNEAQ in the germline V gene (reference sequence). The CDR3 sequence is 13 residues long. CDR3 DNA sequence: TGTGCCAGCAGCACCCCTAGCGAGGAGACCCAGTACTTC. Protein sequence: CASSTPSEETQYF.

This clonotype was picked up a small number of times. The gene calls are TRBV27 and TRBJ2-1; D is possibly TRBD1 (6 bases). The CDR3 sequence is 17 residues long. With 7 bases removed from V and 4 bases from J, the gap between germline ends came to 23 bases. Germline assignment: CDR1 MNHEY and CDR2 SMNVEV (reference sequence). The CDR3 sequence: CASKPSGEAVKYNEQFF. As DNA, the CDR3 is TGTGCCAGCAAACCCTCAGGGGAAGCGGTTAAATACAATGAGCAGTTCTTC.

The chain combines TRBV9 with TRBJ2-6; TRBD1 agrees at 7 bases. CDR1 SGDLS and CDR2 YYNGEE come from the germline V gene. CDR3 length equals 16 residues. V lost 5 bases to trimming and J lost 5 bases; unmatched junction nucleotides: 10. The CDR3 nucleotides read TGTGCCAGCAGTCCCCTCAGGACAGGTTGGGCCAACGTCCTGACTTTC. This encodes CASSPLRTGWANVLTF.

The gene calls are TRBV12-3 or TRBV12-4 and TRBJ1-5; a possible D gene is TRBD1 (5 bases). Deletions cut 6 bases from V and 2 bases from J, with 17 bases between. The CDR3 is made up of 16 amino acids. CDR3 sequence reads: CASRKNGAGGNQPQHF. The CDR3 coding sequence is TGTGCCAGCAGGAAAAACGGGGCCGGCGGCAATCAGCCCCAGCATTTT.

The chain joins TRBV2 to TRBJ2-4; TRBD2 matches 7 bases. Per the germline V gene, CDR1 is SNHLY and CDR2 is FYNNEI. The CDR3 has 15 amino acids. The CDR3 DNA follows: TGTGCAACGAGGGCGGCTAGCGGTGGCAAAAACATTCAGTACTTC. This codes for CATRAASGGKNIQYF. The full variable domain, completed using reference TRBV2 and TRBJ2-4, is EPEVTQTPSHQVTQMGQEVILRCVPISNHLYFYWYRQILGQKVEFLVSFYNNEISEKSEIFDDQFSVERPDGSNFTLKIRSTKLEDSAMYFCATRAASGGKNIQYFGAGTRLSVL.

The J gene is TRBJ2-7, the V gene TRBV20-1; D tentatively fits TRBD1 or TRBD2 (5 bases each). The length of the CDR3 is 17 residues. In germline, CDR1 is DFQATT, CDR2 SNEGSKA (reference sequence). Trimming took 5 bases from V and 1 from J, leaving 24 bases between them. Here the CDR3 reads CSARGAVGAKSSYEQYF. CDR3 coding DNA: TGCAGTGCTCGAGGGGCAGTCGGGGCCAAAAGTTCCTACGAGCAGTACTTC.